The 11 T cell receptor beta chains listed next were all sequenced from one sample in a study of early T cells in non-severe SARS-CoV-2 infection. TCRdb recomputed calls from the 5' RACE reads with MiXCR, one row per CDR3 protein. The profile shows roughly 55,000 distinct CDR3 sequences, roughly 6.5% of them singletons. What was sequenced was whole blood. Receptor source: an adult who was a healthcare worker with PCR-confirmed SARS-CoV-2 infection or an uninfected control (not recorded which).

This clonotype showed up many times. In nucleotides, the CDR3 is TGTGCCAGCAGTCGCAGACAGGAAGATGAAAAACTGTTTTTT. Translation gives CASSRRQEDEKLFF. This sequence joins TRBV6-1 and TRBJ1-4; TRBD1 might be the D (6 bases). The CDR3 extends over 14 amino acids. Trimming cost V 5 bases and J 6 bases, with 13 bases left between them. Germline-derived CDR1 and CDR2 are MNHNS and SASEGT.

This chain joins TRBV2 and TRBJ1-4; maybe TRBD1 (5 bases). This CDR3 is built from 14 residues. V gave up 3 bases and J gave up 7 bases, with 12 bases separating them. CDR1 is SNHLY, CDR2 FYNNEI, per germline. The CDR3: CASSDNRGGEKLFF. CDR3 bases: TGTGCCAGCAGTGATAACCGGGGGGGTGAAAAACTGTTTTTT.

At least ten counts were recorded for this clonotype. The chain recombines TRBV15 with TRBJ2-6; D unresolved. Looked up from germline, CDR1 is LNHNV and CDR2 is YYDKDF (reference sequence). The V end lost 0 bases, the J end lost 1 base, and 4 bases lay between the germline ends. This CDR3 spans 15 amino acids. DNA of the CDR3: TGTGCCACCAGCAGAGAGCTATCTGGGGCCAACGTCCTGACTTTC. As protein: CATSRELSGANVLTF. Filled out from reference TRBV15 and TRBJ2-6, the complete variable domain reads DAMVIQNPRYQVTQFGKPVTLSCSQTLNHNVMYWYQQKSSQAPKLLFHYYDKDFNNEADTPDNFQSRRPNTSFCFLDIRSPGLGDTAMYLCATSRELSGANVLTFGAGSRLTVL.

The CDR3 protein is CASSLPQGNGYTIYF. CDR3 bases: TGTGCCAGCAGTTTACCTCAGGGGAATGGGTACACCATATATTTT. V and J are TRBV28 and TRBJ1-3; D possibly corresponds to TRBD1 (6 bases). The ends were cut back, 2 bases at V and 8 bases at J, with 16 bases in the middle. Germline lookup yields CDR1 MDHEN and CDR2 SYDVKM. The CDR3 extends over 15 amino acids.

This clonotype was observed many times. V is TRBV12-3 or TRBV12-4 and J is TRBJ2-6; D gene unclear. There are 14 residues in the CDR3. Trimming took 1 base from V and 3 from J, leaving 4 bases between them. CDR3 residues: CASSLGVGANVLTF. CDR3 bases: TGTGCCAGCAGTTTAGGGGTTGGGGCCAACGTCCTGACTTTC.

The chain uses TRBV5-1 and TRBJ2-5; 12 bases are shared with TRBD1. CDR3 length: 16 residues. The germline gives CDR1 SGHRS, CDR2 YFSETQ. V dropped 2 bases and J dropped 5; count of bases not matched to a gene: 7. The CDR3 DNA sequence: TGCGCCAGCAGCTTAATGGGACAGGGGGCCTCGGAGACCCAGTACTTC. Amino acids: CASSLMGQGASETQYF.

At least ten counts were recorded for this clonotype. Here the CDR3 reads CASSMLLAVDEQFF. The CDR3 nucleotides are TGTGCCAGCAGCATGCTACTAGCCGTCGATGAGCAGTTCTTC. The V and J genes are TRBV11-1 and TRBJ2-1; D possibly corresponds to TRBD2 (6 bases). Per germline, CDR1 SGHAT and CDR2 FQDESV (reference sequence). Trimming shortened V by 5 bases and J by 8 bases, and 16 bases separated the two germline ends. The CDR3 has 14 residues.

The CDR3 protein is CASSGQGLGRQYF. The CDR3 region has the DNA TGTGCCAGCAGCGGGCAGGGCCTTGGGCGGCAGTACTTC. The chain combines TRBV2 with TRBJ2-7; maybe TRBD1 (5 bases). The CDR3 length is 13 residues. CDR1 and CDR2 (germline): SNHLY, FYNNEI. V shed 6 bases and J shed 9 bases, with 18 bases lying between them.

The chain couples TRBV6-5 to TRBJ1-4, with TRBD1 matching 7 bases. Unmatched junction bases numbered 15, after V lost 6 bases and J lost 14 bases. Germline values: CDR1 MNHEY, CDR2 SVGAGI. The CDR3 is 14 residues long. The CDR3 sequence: CASRPGTALNRLFF. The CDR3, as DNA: TGTGCCAGCAGACCCGGGACAGCCCTCAACCGGCTGTTTTTT.

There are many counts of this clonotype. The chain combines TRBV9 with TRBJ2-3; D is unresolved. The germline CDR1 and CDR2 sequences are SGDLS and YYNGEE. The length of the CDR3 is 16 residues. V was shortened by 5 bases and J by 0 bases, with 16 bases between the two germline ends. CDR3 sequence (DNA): TGTGCCAGCAGTTCACCCACCGGAGAGAGCACAGATACGCAGTATTTT. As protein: CASSSPTGESTDTQYF.

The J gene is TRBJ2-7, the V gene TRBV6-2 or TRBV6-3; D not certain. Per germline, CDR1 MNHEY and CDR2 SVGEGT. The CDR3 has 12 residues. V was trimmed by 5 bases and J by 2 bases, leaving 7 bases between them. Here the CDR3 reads CASSDLPYEQYF. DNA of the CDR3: TGTGCCAGCAGTGACCTGCCCTACGAGCAGTACTTC.